This paragraph reports one T cell receptor beta chain. The CDR3 runs 15 residues. The V gene's germline CDR1 is SGHAT and CDR2 FQNNGV. This record belongs to a study of blood T cells in healthy people across ages. Primers used in a second PCR of roughly 6 to 11 cycles were a sample-barcoded 5' primer and a J-beta primer mix. Each cDNA was tagged by a template-switch adaptor containing 12 random nucleotides. At least 2.5 million CDR3-containing paired-end reads were obtained per sample. TCRdb called the 5' RACE reads again in MiXCR, with one record for every CDR3 protein. The sample gives roughly 1,300,000 distinct CDR3 sequences, around 55% of which show up once; 6.5% to 8.5% is in the top ten. The sample providers were healthy Caucasian people from Russia, aged roughly 6 to 90.

Source material: blood. V is TRBV11-2 and J is TRBJ2-7; TRBD1 aligns across 8 bases. The J call is in doubt because the DNA end fits TRBJ2-5 better. The source is a man younger than 30 in good health. The chain's CDR3 is CASSLDRGRQETQYF. CDR3 nucleotide sequence: TGTGCCAGCAGCTTAGACAGGGGGCGCCAAGAGACCCAGTACTTC.